Listed below are T cell receptor beta chains from one sample, sequenced in a study of shared clonotypes between healthy human individuals. Profiling relied on immunoSEQ multiplex PCR, and the TCRdb table lists in-frame clones only, not all of them. The sample yields 490,000 or so clones, 76% seen once. Source material: PBMCs. The receptors were sampled from a woman between 40 and 55 years old in good health. Some clones in this sample may be carry-over from other donors' samples. Each CDR3 is given with its conserved first and last residue. A D gene is named only where the DNA matches it firmly. Clone sizes are given selectively: once, few, many, or a class where the clone is expanded.

d_gene	abundance	j_gene	v_gene	len	CDR3nt	CDR3aa
.	.	TRBJ2-7	TRBV28	15	TGTGCCAGCAGTTTATCGGGGACACCAACTTACGAGCAGTACTTC	CASSLSGTPTYEQYF
TRBD1	.	TRBJ1-4	TRBV5-1	16	TGCGCCAGCAGCTTGGGACAGGGGGCCGATAATGAAAAACTGTTTTTT	CASSLGQGADNEKLFF
.	.	TRBJ2-7	TRBV18	13	TGTGCCAGCTCACCACCGACAGCTTACGAGCAGTACTTC	CASSPPTAYEQYF
TRBD2	many	TRBJ2-1	TRBV11-1	18	TGTGCCAGCAGCCCAATGGGGGTGAGCGGGAGTGGTTACAATGAGCAGTTCTTC	CASSPMGVSGSGYNEQFF
TRBD1	.	TRBJ1-5	TRBV30	14	TGTGCCTGGAGTGTTGGACAGGGCGGATGGCCCCAGCATTTT	CAWSVGQGGWPQHF
.	many	TRBJ2-7	TRBV29-1	13	TGCAGCGTTCTGATGCAGGGTGCGGGCGAGCAGTACTTC	CSVLMQGAGEQYF
.	.	TRBJ2-6	TRBV18	16	TGTGCCAGCTCACTCTCCCCCAGCTCTGGGGCCAACGTCCTGACTTTC	CASSLSPSSGANVLTF
.	.	TRBJ2-3	TRBV28	13	TGTGCCAGCAGTCCCGCCGGAACAGATACGCAGTATTTT	CASSPAGTDTQYF
.	.	TRBJ2-3	TRBV7-2	15	TGTGCCAGCAGCTTAGCGCCCCACCACACAGATACGCAGTATTTT	CASSLAPHHTDTQYF
.	few	TRBJ1-5	TRBV2	15	TGTGCCAGCAGTGAAAGGAGGGATAACAATCAGCCCCAGCATTTT	CASSERRDNNQPQHF
.	few	TRBJ2-5	TRBV5-6	15	TGTGCCAGCAGCCCCGGCGGAGGTAGCGGAGAGACCCAGTACTTC	CASSPGGGSGETQYF
TRBD1	few	TRBJ2-1	TRBV7-3	13	TGTGCCAGCGGACAGGGTATCCACAATGAGCAGTTCTTC	CASGQGIHNEQFF
.	.	TRBJ2-3	TRBV2	13	TGTGCCAGCAGTGAGAACCAGGGAGGCACGCAGTATTTT	CASSENQGGTQYF
TRBD2	.	TRBJ2-1	TRBV4-2	15	TGTGCCAGCAGCCAAGAAGGGATAGCGGGAGATGAGCAGTTCTTC	CASSQEGIAGDEQFF
.	.	TRBJ1-5	TRBV6-1	13	TGTGCCAGCAGTGAAGCGCTTCGGGGCCCCCAGCATTTT	CASSEALRGPQHF
TRBD1	.	TRBJ1-5	TRBV19	14	TGTGCCACCAGAAGGACAGGCGGCAATCAGCCCCAGCATTTT	CATRRTGGNQPQHF
TRBD1	.	TRBJ2-7	TRBV18	15	TGTGCCAGCTCACCGAGACAGGGTAGGACCTACGAGCAGTACTTC	CASSPRQGRTYEQYF
TRBD2	.	TRBJ2-2	TRBV5-4	17	TGTGCCAGCAGCTTGACCCGGACTAGTGTACGGACCGGGGAGCTGTTTTTT	CASSLTRTSVRTGELFF
TRBD2	.	TRBJ2-2	TRBV4-3	18	TGCGCCAGCAGCCAAGATTGGAGACTAGCGGGATTGGGTGGGGAGCTGTTTTTT	CASSQDWRLAGLGGELFF
.	once	TRBJ2-7	TRBV6-1	15	TGTGCCAGTTGGCCTTTTTCGGGGCTAGCCTACGAGCAGTACTTC	CASWPFSGLAYEQYF
.	.	TRBJ2-1	TRBV7-9	16	TGTGCCAGCAGCACCCCGGGACTCGTCTCCTACAATGAGCAGTTCTTC	CASSTPGLVSYNEQFF
.	.	TRBJ1-1	TRBV18	13	TGTGCCAGCTCAATGGACAGTGACACTGAAGCTTTCTTT	CASSMDSDTEAFF
TRBD2	.	TRBJ2-3	TRBV7-1	17	TGTGCCAGCAGCTCTAGGACTAGCGGGTTTAGCACAGATACGCAGTATTTT	CASSSRTSGFSTDTQYF
TRBD2	.	TRBJ2-7	TRBV19	14	TGTGCCAGTAGTAAGGGAGCGGGAGTGGGCGAGCAGTACTTC	CASSKGAGVGEQYF
.	.	TRBJ2-7	TRBV7-2	15	TGTGCCAGCAGCTTTCCGGGGCAGCCTATGGACGAGCAGTACTTC	CASSFPGQPMDEQYF
.	.	TRBJ1-1	TRBV29-1	11	TGCAGCGTTGGGCGAAACACTGAAGCTTTCTTT	CSVGRNTEAFF
.	.	TRBJ1-2	TRBV19	15	TGTGCCAGTAGTTTTCTTCGGACGGGTAACTATGGCTACACCTTC	CASSFLRTGNYGYTF
.	many	TRBJ2-3	TRBV30	12	TGTGCCTGGTCCTCATCCACAGATACGCAGTATTTT	CAWSSSTDTQYF
.	.	TRBJ1-4	TRBV5-1	15	TGCGCCAGCAGCTTGGGCCCTACAACTAATGAAAAACTGTTTTTT	CASSLGPTTNEKLFF
.	.	TRBJ1-2	TRBV28	13	TGTGCCAGCAGTTTCACGACAGGACCCGGCTACACCTTC	CASSFTTGPGYTF
.	.	TRBJ2-7	TRBV6-1	14	TGTGCCAGCTGCCGACAGAACGAGGGCTACGAGCAGTACTTC	CASCRQNEGYEQYF
.	.	TRBJ1-5	TRBV19	14	TGTGCCAGTAGTTCAGGGGCGAGCAATCAGCCCCAGCATTTT	CASSSGASNQPQHF
TRBD1	.	TRBJ2-3	TRBV7-2	15	TGTGCCAGCAGCAAGACAGGGACAGCTTACAATACGCAGTATTTT	CASSKTGTAYNTQYF
TRBD1	.	TRBJ2-7	TRBV2	15	TGTGCCAGCAGGAGGACAGGGGGAAACTCCTACGAGCAGTACTTC	CASRRTGGNSYEQYF
.	.	TRBJ1-3	TRBV5-1	14	TGCGCCAGCAGCACCGAGGGTTCTGGAAACACCATATATTTT	CASSTEGSGNTIYF
.	few	TRBJ2-2	TRBV7-6	16	TGTGCCAGCAGCCCCCGGCAGGGGCCGAACACCGGGGAGCTGTTTTTT	CASSPRQGPNTGELFF
TRBD1	.	TRBJ1-2	TRBV2	14	TGTGCCAGCAGTGATGTGCCGGACAGGGGAGACTACACCTTC	CASSDVPDRGDYTF
.	.	TRBJ2-5	TRBV5-1	18	TGCGCCAGCAGCTTGCGGAGCCTCTCAACGATGTACCAAGAGACCCAGTACTTC	CASSLRSLSTMYQETQYF
.	few	TRBJ1-1	TRBV15	13	TGTGCCACCAGCAGAGATAGGGGAGGTGAAGCTTTCTTT	CATSRDRGGEAFF
.	.	TRBJ2-3	TRBV27	14	TGTGCCAGCAAACCGGGACAATGGACGGATACGCAGTATTTT	CASKPGQWTDTQYF
TRBD2	.	TRBJ2-3	TRBV10-3	16	TGTGCCATCAGTGTCTGGGCGGGAGTGCGGTCAGATACGCAGTATTTT	CAISVWAGVRSDTQYF
TRBD1	once	TRBJ1-1	TRBV4-2	17	TGTGCCAGCAGCCCCCGGCGGTTGACAGGGGCGGTCACTGAAGCTTTCTTT	CASSPRRLTGAVTEAFF
.	.	TRBJ2-1	TRBV11-2	13	TGTGCCAGCAGCCGCACCGGTTGGGGGGAGCAGTTCTTC	CASSRTGWGEQFF
.	.	TRBJ2-2	TRBV5-1	15	TGCGCCAGCAGCTTGGCACAGGAGGGGGCCGGGGAGCTGTTTTTT	CASSLAQEGAGELFF
TRBD2	many	TRBJ2-7	TRBV6-5	14	TGTGCCAGCAGTCTTCTAGCGGTCCCCTACGAGCAGTACTTC	CASSLLAVPYEQYF
TRBD1	.	TRBJ2-5	TRBV19	14	TGTGCCAGTAGTACCCCGGGACAGGGAGAGACCCAGTACTTC	CASSTPGQGETQYF